Following are 24 T cell receptor beta chains from one sample sequenced in a study of T cell repertoires in cytomegalovirus infection. The antigens these receptors bind are not known. TCRdb re-derived calls from the reads in MiXCR, one entry per CDR3 protein. The sample lists roughly 90,000 distinct CDR3 sequences; roughly 25% were seen once. The sample in question was CD8+ T cells from cultured PBMCs, obtained from culture after CMV antigen stimulation. The receptors stem from a human donor in good health (CMV status not recorded). Some clones in this sample may be carry-over from other donors' samples.

This chain links TRBV7-2 with TRBJ1-4; possible D gene TRBD1, 6 bases. Trimming left V 1 base short and J 8 bases short, with 14 bases between. The CDR3 sequence is 15 residues long. Germline V gene data show CDR1 as SGHTA and CDR2 as FQGNSA. The CDR3 spells CASSLGAGVQEKLFF. In DNA form, the CDR3 reads TGTGCCAGCAGCTTAGGGGCAGGGGTACAGGAAAAACTGTTTTTT.

The V and J genes are TRBV2 and TRBJ2-7, with D possibly matching TRBD1 (6 bases). Germline CDR1 reads SNHLY; CDR2 reads FYNNEI. The CDR3 contains 15 residues. V lost 1 base and J 2 bases, leaving 12 bases between the germline ends. The CDR3 nucleotides read TGTGCCAGCAGTGAAGGAGGGGGTTCCCCCTACGAGCAGTACTTC. This codes for CASSEGGGSPYEQYF.

Many counts were recorded for this clonotype. J is TRBJ2-1 and V is TRBV7-9; D is perhaps TRBD2 (6 bases). The V end lost 0 bases, the J end lost 0 bases, and 9 bases lay between the germline ends. The CDR3 consists of 16 residues. The germline CDR1 and CDR2 sequences are SEHNR and FQNEAQ (reference sequence). The CDR3 spells CASSLAGSNSYNEQFF. CDR3 DNA: TGTGCCAGCAGCTTAGCCGGGAGTAACTCCTACAATGAGCAGTTCTTC.

Notes on this clonotype: A much larger clone sits a single nucleotide away, making a read error possible. The gene calls are TRBV7-3 and TRBJ2-1, with a weak D call TRBD2 (7 bases). The CDR3 spans 15 residues. CDR1 SGHTA and CDR2 FQGTGA come from the germline V gene. The CDR3 DNA sequence: TGTACCAGCAGCTTAGGGGGGGCCGAATACAATGAGCAGTTCTTC. Translating it yields CTSSLGGAEYNEQFF. Complete variable domain (other parts from reference TRBV7-3 and TRBJ2-1): GAGVSQTPSNKVTEKGKYVELRCDPISGHTALYWYRQSLGQGPEFLIYFQGTGAADDSGLPNDRFFAVRPEGSVSTLKIQRTERGDSAVYLCTSSLGGAEYNEQFFGPGTRLTVL.

Only a few counts were recorded for this clonotype. Its ends do not fully match the called genes, so a read error is possible. The chain joins TRBV5-1 to TRBJ2-7; TRBD2 is a possible D gene (6 bases). The CDR3 extends over 14 amino acids. Per germline, CDR1 SGHRS and CDR2 YFSETQ. The CDR3 bases are TGTGCCAGTAGTCCCTTTGGGGGGAGCTACGAGCAGTACTTC. The encoded protein is CASSPFGGSYEQYF.

This clonotype was seen ten or more times. The J gene is TRBJ1-6, the V gene TRBV6-1; TRBD1 might be the D (6 bases). CDR3 size: 15 residues. Trimming pared 2 bases from V and 7 bases from J, leaving 12 bases between. Germline-derived CDR1 and CDR2 are MNHNS and SASEGT. The CDR3 region has the DNA TGTGCCAGCAGTGAACAGGACAGATCCAATTCACCCCTCCACTTT. This gives the protein CASSEQDRSNSPLHF.

There are a few counts of this clonotype. The chain is built from TRBV27 and TRBJ2-7, with D maybe TRBD2 (7 bases). The CDR3 contains 14 residues. Trimming removed 0 bases from V and 5 bases from J, with 11 bases in between. Germline V gene sequence: CDR1 MNHEY, CDR2 SMNVEV (reference sequence). The CDR3 here is CASSLSGGLNEQYF. The CDR3 DNA reads TGTGCCAGCAGTTTATCGGGGGGGCTCAACGAGCAGTACTTC.

This clonotype occurred many times. The V call is TRBV10-2, the J call TRBJ2-2, with a possible D match to TRBD2 (6 bases). CDR3 length: 15 amino acids. Germline assignment: CDR1 WSHSY and CDR2 SAAADI. The V and J ends lost 2 bases and 4 bases respectively, with 11 bases between them. The CDR3 bases are TGCGCCAGCAGTGAGGATTTTAGCGGCACCGGGGAGCTGTTTTTT. This sequence encodes CASSEDFSGTGELFF.

This clonotype was seen only a few times. This chain connects TRBV7-3 to TRBJ2-7, with D tentatively TRBD2 (6 bases). Trimming took off 3 bases at V and 3 bases at J, with 9 bases between the two ends. This CDR3 region has 13 residues. Germline V gene sequence: CDR1 SGHTA, CDR2 FQGTGA. CDR3 loop: CASSFGGNYEQYF. As DNA, the CDR3 is TGTGCCAGCAGCTTCGGCGGGAACTACGAGCAGTACTTC.

At least ten counts were recorded for this clonotype. The V call is TRBV7-9, the J call TRBJ2-7, with 9 bases lining up with TRBD2. The CDR3 has 17 residues. Trimming cost V 8 bases and J 0 bases; bases outside gene matches: 14. The V gene's germline CDR1 is SEHNR and CDR2 FQNEAQ (reference sequence). CDR3 protein: CASYPFPSGVSSYEQYF. CDR3 bases: TGTGCCAGCTACCCCTTCCCTAGCGGGGTGAGCTCCTACGAGCAGTACTTC. The full variable domain, with the rest looked up from reference TRBV7-9 and TRBJ2-7, is DTGVSQNPRHKITKRGQNVTFRCDPISEHNRLYWYRQTLGQGPEFLTYFQNEAQLEKSRLLSDRFSAERPKGSFSTLEIQRTEQGDSAMYLCASYPFPSGVSSYEQYFGPGTRLTVT.

In this sample, this clonotype turned up many times. The V call is TRBV7-9, the J call TRBJ2-3, with D perhaps assigned TRBD1 or TRBD2 (5 bases each). The V end was cut by 7 bases, the J end by 3 bases, with 17 bases between. The CDR3 is made up of 15 amino acids. Germline V gene data show CDR1 as SEHNR and CDR2 as FQNEAQ (reference sequence). CDR3 loop: CASTPGRSGTDTQYF. For the CDR3, the DNA is TGTGCCAGCACGCCGGGACGGTCCGGGACAGATACGCAGTATTTT.

This clonotype was recorded many times. V and J are TRBV15 and TRBJ1-1; 7 positions agree with TRBD1. The CDR3 sequence is 15 residues long. The germline CDR1 and CDR2 sequences are LNHNV and YYDKDF (reference sequence). V dropped 2 bases and J dropped 5; count of bases not matched to a gene: 8. The CDR3 DNA follows: TGTGCCACCAGCAGATCCGGACAGGCCCGGACTGAAGCTTTCTTT. Translating it yields CATSRSGQARTEAFF.

A few counts support this clonotype. V gene TRBV6-6 combines with J gene TRBJ1-1; TRBD1 might be the D (6 bases). The germline CDR1 and CDR2 sequences are MNHNY and SVGAGI (reference sequence). The CDR3 is 12 amino acids. Trimming stripped 7 bases from V and 3 bases from J, with 9 bases between. CDR3 region: CASTRGDTEAFF. The CDR3 DNA reads TGTGCCAGCACAAGGGGGGACACTGAAGCTTTCTTT.

This clonotype was recorded many times. The CDR3 protein is CAIETGGTDTQYF. CDR3 in DNA: TGTGCCATTGAGACAGGAGGCACAGATACGCAGTATTTT. V is TRBV28 and J is TRBJ2-3; possibly TRBD1 for D (6 bases). Trimming pared 10 bases from V and 1 base from J, leaving 12 bases between. Germline-derived CDR1 and CDR2 are MDHEN and SYDVKM. This CDR3 region has 13 residues.

The rearrangement uses TRBV20-1 and TRBJ2-2; 8 positions match TRBD1. V gave up 6 bases and J gave up 1 base; unmatched junction bases: 10. Per the germline V gene, CDR1 is DFQATT and CDR2 is SNEGSKA (reference sequence). CDR3 length: 16 amino acids. The CDR3 DNA sequence: TGCAGTGCAACCGCTCGGGACAGGCGGAACACCGGGGAGCTGTTTTTT. Its protein product is CSATARDRRNTGELFF.

This clonotype was seen repeatedly, ten times or more. V gene TRBV7-2 combines with J gene TRBJ1-2; no clear D gene. The V end lost 5 bases, the J end lost 4 bases, and 11 bases lay between the germline ends. Germline V CDR1 and CDR2: SGHTA, FQGNSA. This CDR3 has 13 amino acids. CDR3 DNA: TGTGCCAGCAGCCGTCAGGTTATCTATGGCTACACCTTC. Protein product: CASSRQVIYGYTF.

The chain recombines TRBV5-6 with TRBJ2-2, with TRBD1 matching over 10 bases. The germline gives CDR1 SGHDT, CDR2 YYEEEE. V dropped 0 bases and J dropped 5; count of bases not matched to a gene: 4. The CDR3 is 16 amino acids. The CDR3 DNA reads as TGTGCCAGCAGCTTGGGGGGACAGGGGAAAACCGGGGAGCTGTTTTTT. Translating it yields CASSLGGQGKTGELFF.

This chain links TRBV7-4 with TRBJ1-2; 7 nucleotides agree with TRBD1. V lost 2 bases to trimming and J lost 2 bases; unmatched junction nucleotides: 2. Per germline, CDR1 SGHVT and CDR2 SQSDAQ. CDR3 length: 14 amino acids. DNA of the CDR3: TGTGCCAGCAGCTTAAACAGGGGCAACTATGGCTACACCTTC. Translated, it gives CASSLNRGNYGYTF.

This clonotype has ten or more counts. The CDR3 region has the DNA TGTGCCAGCAGCCCCGCATCCTACGAGCAGTACTTC. This gives the protein CASSPASYEQYF. This sequence joins TRBV7-2 and TRBJ2-7, with D unresolved. The CDR3 contains 12 residues. From germline, CDR1 is SGHTA and CDR2 FQGNSA. Trimming cost V 5 bases and J 1 base, with 6 bases left between them.

This clonotype has at least ten counts. The V call is TRBV2, the J call TRBJ1-5; D is uncertain. V shed 7 bases and J shed 2 bases, with 24 bases lying between them. CDR3 length: 18 residues. Germline V lookup: CDR1 SNHLY, CDR2 FYNNEI. The CDR3 nucleotides read TGTGCCAGCACCGTGCCGTTCGGAACCAATCTGGGCAATCAGCCCCAGCATTTT. It yields the protein CASTVPFGTNLGNQPQHF.

In this sample, this clonotype turned up a few times. The chain is built from TRBV30 and TRBJ2-1, with 11 bases lining up with TRBD2. CDR1 is GTSNPN and CDR2 is SVGIG in the germline V gene (reference sequence). The junction had 4 bases not matched to a gene; V was cut back by 2 bases and J by 4 bases. The CDR3 contains 15 residues. This CDR3 is CAWSLAGGAYNEQFF. Here the CDR3 DNA reads TGTGCCTGGAGTCTAGCGGGAGGTGCGTACAATGAGCAGTTCTTC.

This clonotype turned up a few times. The V and J genes are TRBV4-3 and TRBJ1-2; perhaps TRBD1 as D (5 bases). The V gene lost 1 base and the J gene lost 3 bases, with 12 bases spanning the gap. This CDR3 is built from 15 residues. Germline-derived CDR1 and CDR2 are LGHNA and YSLEER. The CDR3 nucleotides read TGCGCCAGCAGCCAAGGAGACAGATCGGACTATGGCTACACCTTC. It is translated as CASSQGDRSDYGYTF.

This clonotype occurred many times. CDR3 coding DNA: TGTGCCAGCAGTTTTGAGGGGAGTGAGCAGTTCTTC. Amino acid sequence: CASSFEGSEQFF. The chain employs TRBV12-3 or TRBV12-4 and TRBJ2-1; TRBD1 or TRBD2 may be the D gene (5 bases each). The V gene lost 3 bases and the J gene lost 9 bases, with 9 bases spanning the gap. The CDR3 is made up of 12 amino acids.

This clonotype was counted a few times. The V call is TRBV10-3, the J call TRBJ1-1; 7 nucleotides agree with TRBD1. CDR3 length equals 15 residues. Trimming cost V 6 bases and J 0 bases; bases outside gene matches: 7. Germline V CDR1 and CDR2: ENHRY, SYGVKD. CDR3: CAIRSGDSVNTEAFF. The DNA of the CDR3 is TGTGCCATCAGATCGGGGGACAGTGTGAACACTGAAGCTTTCTTT.